This entry lists 13 T cell receptor beta chains sequenced from one sample in a study of cytomegalovirus exposure and HLA in healthy donors. Clones were read by immunoSEQ multiplex PCR, and TCRdb kept only the in-frame ones, dropping some. This table holds 160,000 or so clones, approximately 88% found once. Specimen: PBMCs. Receptors originate from a man aged 25-40 years in good health and CMV-seropositive.

As DNA, the CDR3 is TGTGCCAGCAGTTTAAGACAGGCAAGCCAGCCCCAGCATTTT. This encodes CASSLRQASQPQHF. The chain employs TRBV27 and TRBJ1-5; a possible D gene is TRBD1 (6 bases). Germline V gives CDR1 MNHEY, CDR2 SMNVEV (reference sequence). CDR3 length: 14 amino acids. V was shortened by 2 bases and J by 7 bases, with 12 bases between the two germline ends.

J is TRBJ2-1 and V is TRBV7-2; D not certain. V was cut by 1 base and J by 4 bases, with 8 bases left in between. This CDR3 is built from 14 residues. CDR1 and CDR2 from the germline V gene are SGHTA and FQGNSA. The CDR3 sequence is CASSLVQYYNEQFF. The CDR3 DNA sequence: TGTGCCAGCAGCTTAGTACAGTATTACAATGAGCAGTTCTTC.

The chain combines TRBV7-9 with TRBJ1-2, with D possibly TRBD1 on 5 matching bases. CDR3 size: 12 residues. Germline V gives CDR1 SEHNR, CDR2 FQNEAQ (reference sequence). V lost 1 base and J 7 bases, leaving 7 bases between the germline ends. CDR3 amino acids: CASSLGGGGYTF. The CDR3 DNA sequence: TGTGCCAGCAGCTTAGGCGGGGGTGGCTACACCTTC.

V and J are TRBV7-2 and TRBJ1-2, with 8 bases aligning to TRBD1. Germline V gives CDR1 SGHTA, CDR2 FQGNSA. The CDR3 is 15 residues long. Unmatched junction bases numbered 13, after V lost 7 bases and J lost 6 bases. The CDR3 DNA is TGTGCCAGCATCACCACCGCGCAGGGGGCGGATGGCTACACCTTC. It specifies CASITTAQGADGYTF.

The chain recombines TRBV7-8 with TRBJ1-3; no definite D call. CDR1 and CDR2 (germline): SGHVS, FQNEAQ. CDR3 length: 16 residues. V shed 3 bases and J shed 0 bases, with 12 bases lying between them. CDR3 residues: CASSLKQFFSGNTIYF. The DNA for the CDR3 is TGTGCCAGCAGCTTGAAACAGTTCTTCTCTGGAAACACCATATATTTT.

The J gene is TRBJ1-3, the V gene TRBV11-1; D call uncertain. Trimming removed 3 bases from V and 1 base from J, with 7 bases in between. Germline V CDR1 and CDR2: SGHAT, FQDESV (reference sequence). The length of the CDR3 is 14 residues. CDR3 bases: TGTGCCAGCAGCTTTCCGGGGTCTGGAAACACCATATATTTT. This translates into CASSFPGSGNTIYF.

On this clone itself: At one boundary the junction diverges from the germline segment, which might be a read error. The chain has TRBV29-1 and TRBJ2-1; 8 positions agree with TRBD2. Germline V gene sequence: CDR1 SQVTM, CDR2 ANQGSEA. CDR3 length equals 12 residues. The CDR3 nucleotides are TGCAGCGTTGAAGCTGCGGGGGGACTAGGCGTCTTC. Amino acids: CSVEAAGGLGVF.

The genes are TRBV28 and TRBJ2-7, with D perhaps TRBD2 (7 bases). Germline V gene sequence: CDR1 MDHEN, CDR2 SYDVKM. Trimming removed 1 base from V and 2 bases from J, with 12 bases in between. This CDR3 comprises 15 residues. DNA for the CDR3: TGTGCCAGCAGTTTATTGGGGGAGGGGGCCTACGAGCAGTACTTC. Translation gives CASSLLGEGAYEQYF.

The chain couples TRBV5-1 to TRBJ2-1, with a possible D match to TRBD1 (6 bases). Germline V CDR1 and CDR2: SGHRS, YFSETQ. Deletions cut 6 bases from V and 2 bases from J, with 12 bases between. The CDR3 covers 14 residues. The CDR3 bases are TGCGCCAGCAAGGAGGACAGCCCCTACAATGAGCAGTTCTTC. It codes for CASKEDSPYNEQFF.

The chain recombines TRBV7-9 with TRBJ1-1; D remains unclear. From germline, CDR1 is SEHNR and CDR2 FQNEAQ (reference sequence). With 1 base removed from V and 8 bases from J, the gap between germline ends came to 17 bases. This CDR3 comprises 15 residues. The CDR3: CASSLESGITSEAFF. In DNA form, the CDR3 reads TGTGCCAGCAGCTTAGAGAGCGGTATCACGAGCGAAGCTTTCTTT.

This chain connects TRBV5-1 to TRBJ2-3; the D gene is possibly TRBD2 (5 bases). With 1 base removed from V and 6 bases from J, the gap between germline ends came to 9 bases. This CDR3 has 13 residues. Germline values: CDR1 SGHRS, CDR2 YFSETQ. CDR3 nucleotides: TGCGCCAGCAGCTTGATGGGAGTGGATACGCAGTATTTT. This gives the protein CASSLMGVDTQYF.

This chain uses TRBV7-2 with TRBJ2-1; 7 bases are a match to TRBD2. This CDR3 comprises 14 residues. Germline CDR1 SGHTA, CDR2 FQGNSA. Trimming cost V 1 base and J 12 bases; bases outside gene matches: 9. In DNA, the CDR3 is TGTGCCAGCAGCTTAGTGGGGGGGGAAAGCGTGCAGTTCTTC. Translation gives CASSLVGGESVQFF.

This clone showed up just a few times. V is TRBV4-2 and J is TRBJ2-3; weak D call: TRBD2 (6 bases). The CDR3 totals 16 residues. Trimming stripped 0 bases from V and 4 bases from J, with 14 bases between. CDR1 and CDR2 from the germline V gene are LGHNA and YNFKEQ. The CDR3 DNA reads TGTGCCAGCAGCCAAGATGGGACTGTCGAAGCAGATACGCAGTATTTT. Protein product: CASSQDGTVEADTQYF.